Presented here are 8 T cell receptor beta chains from one specimen sequenced in a study of identical twins. TCRdb passed the 5' RACE reads through MiXCR, listing each CDR3 protein once. The data hold fewer than 800,000 distinct CDR3 sequences, with roughly 7.1% observed a single time. These data were also reused for a study on yellow fever vaccine responses in identical twins.

The sample comprised PBMCs. The source of these receptors is a woman younger than 35 in good health.

This clonotype was detected a few times. The V call is TRBV3-1, the J call TRBJ2-1; D is unclear. The CDR3 consists of 16 residues. V was pared by 4 bases and J by 5 bases, with 18 bases between. Germline lookup yields CDR1 LGHDT and CDR2 YNNKEL (reference sequence). Here the CDR3 DNA reads TGTGCCAGCAGCCCCCCAGCAGCGCACGGTAACAATGAGCAGTTCTTC. This codes for CASSPPAAHGNNEQFF.

The chain combines TRBV10-3 with TRBJ2-7; D is ambiguous. CDR1 and CDR2 from the germline V gene are ENHRY and SYGVKD. Trimming took 0 bases from V and 8 from J, leaving 11 bases between them. The CDR3 runs 13 residues. CDR3 residues: CAISESWGNQQYF. CDR3 nucleotide sequence: TGTGCCATCAGTGAGTCGTGGGGTAACCAGCAGTACTTC.

This clonotype was recorded at least ten times. The chain is built from TRBV5-1 and TRBJ2-1, with 9 bases fitting TRBD1. CDR3 length: 15 residues. J was trimmed by 5 bases and V by 0 bases; bases with no gene match: 3. CDR1 and CDR2 (germline): SGHRS, YFSETQ. The CDR3 DNA follows: TGCGCCAGCAGCTTGGAAGGACAGGGGAACAATGAGCAGTTCTTC. The encoded protein is CASSLEGQGNNEQFF.

This clonotype was seen at least ten times. V and J are TRBV7-6 and TRBJ1-1; D is unresolved. Germline-derived CDR1 and CDR2 are SGHVS and FNYEAQ. This CDR3 spans 12 amino acids. Trimming stripped 5 bases from V and 6 bases from J, with 10 bases between. CDR3: CASSHTSAEAFF. The CDR3 nucleotides are TGTGCCAGCAGCCACACAAGTGCTGAAGCTTTCTTT. Drawing the rest from reference TRBV7-6 and TRBJ1-1, the complete variable domain is GAGVSQSPRYKVTKRGQDVALRCDPISGHVSLYWYRQALGQGPEFLTYFNYEAQQDKSGLPNDRFSAERPEGSISTLTIQRTEQRDSAMYRCASSHTSAEAFFGQGTRLTVV.

This clonotype was seen at least ten times. This chain joins TRBV20-1 and TRBJ2-3; 9 positions match TRBD1. CDR3 length equals 13 residues. Per germline, CDR1 DFQATT and CDR2 SNEGSKA (reference sequence). V was pared by 5 bases and J by 7 bases, with 7 bases of the junction left unmatched. CDR3 sequence reads: CSAGGQGIHTQYF. In DNA form, the CDR3 reads TGCAGTGCTGGCGGACAGGGGATCCATACGCAGTATTTT.

Written as DNA, the CDR3 is TGTGCCAGCAGCACGACTCCTAATTGGCCTGAAGCTTTCTTT. Encoded protein: CASSTTPNWPEAFF. The chain joins TRBV7-8 to TRBJ1-1; D uncertain. Per germline, CDR1 SGHVS and CDR2 FQNEAQ. This CDR3 is built from 14 residues. Trimming removed 5 bases from V and 6 bases from J, with 16 bases in between.

Many counts were recorded for this clonotype. The genes are TRBV20-1 and TRBJ2-1; D tentatively fits TRBD1 or TRBD2 (5 bases each). From germline, CDR1 is DFQATT and CDR2 SNEGSKA (reference sequence). There are 13 residues in the CDR3. Deletions cut 4 bases from V and 0 bases from J, with 7 bases between. The chain's CDR3 is CSAMGDSYNEQFF. The CDR3 DNA sequence: TGCAGTGCTATGGGGGACTCCTACAATGAGCAGTTCTTC.

The CDR3: CSARDLPMEPLHF. CDR3 nucleotides: TGCAGTGCTAGAGACCTCCCAATGGAACCCCTCCACTTT. This chain joins TRBV20-1 and TRBJ1-6, with D unresolved. Deletions cut 0 bases from V and 12 bases from J, with 12 bases between. The CDR3 loop spans 13 amino acids. The germline V gene encodes CDR1 DFQATT and CDR2 SNEGSKA (reference sequence).